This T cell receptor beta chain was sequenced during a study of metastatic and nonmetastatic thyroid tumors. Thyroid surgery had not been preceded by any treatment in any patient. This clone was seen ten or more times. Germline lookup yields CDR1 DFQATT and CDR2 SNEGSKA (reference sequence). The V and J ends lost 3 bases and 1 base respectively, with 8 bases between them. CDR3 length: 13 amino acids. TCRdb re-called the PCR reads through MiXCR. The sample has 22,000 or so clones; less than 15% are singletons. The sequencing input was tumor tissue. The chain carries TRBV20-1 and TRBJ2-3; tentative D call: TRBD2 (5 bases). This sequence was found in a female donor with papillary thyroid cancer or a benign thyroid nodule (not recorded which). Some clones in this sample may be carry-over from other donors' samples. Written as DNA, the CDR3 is TGCAGTGCTAGGGACTCAGGCACAGATACGCAGTATTTT. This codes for CSARDSGTDTQYF.